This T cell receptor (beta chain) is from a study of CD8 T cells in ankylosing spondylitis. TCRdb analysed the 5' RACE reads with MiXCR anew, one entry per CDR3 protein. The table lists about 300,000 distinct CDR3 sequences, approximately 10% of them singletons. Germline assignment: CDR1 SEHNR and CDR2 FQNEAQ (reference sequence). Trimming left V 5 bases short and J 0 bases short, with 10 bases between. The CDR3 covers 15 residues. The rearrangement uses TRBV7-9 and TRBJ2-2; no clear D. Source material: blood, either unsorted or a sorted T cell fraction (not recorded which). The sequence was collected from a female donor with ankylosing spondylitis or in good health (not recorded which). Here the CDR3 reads CASSHTLANTGELFF. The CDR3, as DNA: TGTGCCAGCAGCCACACATTGGCGAACACCGGGGAGCTGTTTTTT.